This entry lists 29 T cell receptor beta chains sequenced from one sample in a study of T cells in Graves' hyperthyroidism and ophthalmopathy. The TCR beta CDR3 regions underwent amplification using RNA transcripts as the source. First-round RT-PCR of the TCR CDR3 relied on the HTBI primer set. TCRdb re-called the multiplex PCR reads through MiXCR, storing one row per CDR3 protein. The table includes about 590,000 distinct CDR3 sequences, approximately 15% detected once. Sequences were obtained from blood. These receptors were taken from a woman aged 30 to 39 with Graves' hyperthyroidism.

This clonotype was observed at least ten times. The CDR3 spells CASTGRKRRTDTQYF. CDR3 DNA: TGTGCCAGCACTGGGCGGAAGAGACGCACAGATACGCAGTATTTT. This chain joins TRBV2 and TRBJ2-3; D remains ambiguous. This CDR3 contains 15 residues. CDR1 SNHLY and CDR2 FYNNEI come from the germline V gene. V was shortened by 7 bases and J by 1 base, with 15 bases between the two germline ends.

Details on this clonotype: A much more abundant neighbour one base away suggests this may be a read error. J is TRBJ1-1 and V is TRBV18; D gene ambiguous. The length of the CDR3 is 15 residues. In germline, CDR1 is KGHSH, CDR2 LQKENI. Trimming left V 1 base short and J 4 bases short, with 13 bases between. The CDR3 coding sequence is TGTGCCAGCTCACCACGAATATCGAGAGGCACTGAAGCTTTCTTT. Its translation is CASSPRISRGTEAFF.

This chain connects TRBV30 to TRBJ1-1; weak D call: TRBD1 (6 bases). Germline V gene data show CDR1 as GTSNPN and CDR2 as SVGIG (reference sequence). The CDR3 consists of 13 residues. Deletions cut 4 bases from V and 5 bases from J, with 14 bases between. The CDR3 sequence: CAWIGGWGTEAFF. CDR3 in DNA: TGTGCCTGGATCGGGGGCTGGGGAACTGAAGCTTTCTTT.

This clonotype appeared many times. The V gene is TRBV13, the J gene TRBJ1-1; D ambiguous. There are 13 residues in the CDR3. Germline CDR1 is PRHDT and CDR2 is FYEKMQ (reference sequence). V was pared by 5 bases and J by 10 bases, with 17 bases between. CDR3 protein: CASSLPEAARAFF. CDR3 nucleotide sequence: TGTGCCAGCAGCCTTCCCGAGGCAGCTCGAGCTTTCTTT.

This clonotype was detected only a few times. The CDR3 loop is CASSPIRQGATNTGELFF. The CDR3 nucleotides read TGTGCCAGCTCACCAATCCGACAGGGGGCTACGAACACCGGGGAGCTGTTTTTT. The gene calls are TRBV18 and TRBJ2-2; 10 positions match TRBD1. This CDR3 region has 18 residues. V shed 2 bases, J shed 0 bases, and the junction held 6 bases outside the gene matches. CDR1 and CDR2 from the germline V gene are KGHSH and LQKENI.

This clonotype was seen repeatedly, ten times or more. V gene TRBV12-3 or TRBV12-4 combines with J gene TRBJ1-2; no definite D call. V was clipped by 5 bases and J by 8 bases, with 21 bases between them. This CDR3 comprises 15 residues. CDR3 DNA: TGTGCCAGCAGTCGCCGAGCAGGTGGTACGAGCGGCTACACCTTC. It codes for CASSRRAGGTSGYTF.

In its sample, this clonotype was seen many times. The chain is built from TRBV12-3 or TRBV12-4 and TRBJ1-1, with no clear D. V was cut by 3 bases and J by 1 base, with 6 bases left in between. The CDR3 is made up of 13 amino acids. The CDR3 DNA reads TGTGCCAGCAGTTTTGGGCCGAACACTGAAGCTTTCTTT. This sequence encodes CASSFGPNTEAFF.

This clonotype was seen a handful of times. The chain has TRBV7-2 and TRBJ1-3, with 7 bases lining up with TRBD1. The CDR3 is 17 amino acids. With 4 bases clipped from V and 0 bases from J, the junction kept 9 bases outside the gene matches. CDR1 is SGHTA and CDR2 is FQGNSA in the germline V gene. The CDR3 protein is CASSSRDSRYSGNTIYF. The CDR3 region has the DNA TGTGCCAGCAGCTCCCGGGACAGCCGGTACTCTGGAAACACCATATATTTT. Full variable domain (missing parts from reference TRBV7-2 and TRBJ1-3): GAGVSQSPSNKVTEKGKDVELRCDPISGHTALYWYRQSLGQGLEFLIYFQGNSAPDKSGLPSDRFSAERTGGSVSTLTIQRTQQEDSAVYLCASSSRDSRYSGNTIYFGEGSWLTVV.

This clonotype showed up many times. This chain uses TRBV24-1 with TRBJ2-7, with D perhaps TRBD1 (6 bases). Germline loops: CDR1 KGHDR, CDR2 SFDVKD. Trimming cost V 10 bases and J 0 bases, with 12 bases left between them. This CDR3 is built from 13 residues. The CDR3 loop is CATFRDNSYEQYF. The CDR3 nucleotides read TGTGCCACGTTCCGGGACAACTCCTACGAGCAGTACTTC.

This chain links TRBV13 with TRBJ2-2, with D possibly matching TRBD1 (6 bases). The V gene lost 3 bases and the J gene lost 1 base, with 9 bases spanning the gap. The germline V gene has CDR1 PRHDT and CDR2 FYEKMQ (reference sequence). The CDR3 totals 15 residues. CDR3 in amino acids: CASSFDRMNTGELFF. The CDR3 DNA sequence: TGTGCCAGCAGCTTTGACAGGATGAACACCGGGGAGCTGTTTTTT.

This chain links TRBV4-1 with TRBJ1-5; TRBD1 is a possible D gene (6 bases). Germline CDR1 reads MGHRA; CDR2 reads YSYEKL. The CDR3 has 15 residues. V was trimmed by 1 base and J by 6 bases, leaving 13 bases between them. The CDR3 DNA follows: TGCGCCAGCAGCCAAGCTCTACAGGGCGCTCAGCCCCAGCATTTT. It yields the protein CASSQALQGAQPQHF.

This clonotype was counted at least ten times. The rearrangement joins TRBV7-9 to TRBJ2-6; 7 bases align to TRBD1. CDR3 length: 15 amino acids. Germline V gene lookup returns CDR1 SEHNR and CDR2 FQNEAQ (reference sequence). Germline trimming cut 7 bases from V and 4 bases from J; bases unmatched to any gene: 7. This chain's CDR3 is CASTFTGVGANVLTF. CDR3 sequence (DNA): TGTGCCAGCACCTTTACAGGGGTCGGGGCCAACGTCCTGACTTTC.

This clonotype has more than one count but fewer than ten. This chain uses TRBV20-1 with TRBJ2-2; D is perhaps TRBD1 or TRBD2 (6 bases each). CDR1 and CDR2 from the germline V gene are DFQATT and SNEGSKA (reference sequence). Trimming cost V 4 bases and J 5 bases, with 11 bases left between them. The length of the CDR3 is 13 residues. The CDR3 nucleotides are TGCAGTGCTACAGGGGCGGGAACCGGGGAGCTGTTTTTT. It codes for CSATGAGTGELFF.

This clonotype was counted many times. V usage is TRBV6-1 and J usage is TRBJ2-7; D may be TRBD1 (5 bases). Germline assignment: CDR1 MNHNS and CDR2 SASEGT. The V end lost 7 bases, the J end lost 2 bases, and 21 bases lay between the germline ends. The CDR3 spans 16 residues. The CDR3 spells CASTERGGDGAYEQYF. The CDR3 DNA sequence: TGTGCCAGCACCGAAAGGGGCGGAGACGGAGCCTACGAGCAGTACTTC.

This clonotype was detected many times. The rearrangement links TRBV6-1 to TRBJ1-5; 7 positions agree with TRBD1. The CDR3 runs 16 residues. Germline CDR1 MNHNS, CDR2 SASEGT. J lost 0 bases, V lost 10 bases, and 12 bases had no gene match. The DNA of the CDR3 is TGTGCCACCCGAAAGAGGGGACAGAATAGCAATCAGCCCCAGCATTTT. Protein: CATRKRGQNSNQPQHF.

This chain joins TRBV10-3 and TRBJ2-2; D not certain. CDR1 ENHRY and CDR2 SYGVKD come from the germline V gene. The CDR3 consists of 13 residues. Trimming pared 10 bases from V and 2 bases from J, leaving 11 bases between. CDR3 sequence: CASGPQNTGELFF. DNA for the CDR3: TGTGCCAGCGGACCGCAAAACACCGGGGAGCTGTTTTTT.

The DNA of the CDR3 is TGTGCCAGCAGCCACGGACTAGCGGGAGGAACCAGAAACTACAATGAGCAGTTCTTC. Translating it yields CASSHGLAGGTRNYNEQFF. This chain links TRBV5-4 with TRBJ2-1, with 14 bases lining up with TRBD2. Germline lookup yields CDR1 SGHNT and CDR2 YYREEE (reference sequence). The V gene end was trimmed by 4 bases and the J gene end by 3 bases; junction bases not matched to a gene: 12. The CDR3 is made up of 19 amino acids.

V and J are TRBV7-2 and TRBJ2-2, with TRBD2 matching 7 bases. With V trimmed by 1 base and J by 1 base, 3 bases remained unmatched. The CDR3 runs 16 residues. Germline V lookup: CDR1 SGHTA, CDR2 FQGNSA. The CDR3 here is CASSLELAWNTGELFF. CDR3 nucleotides: TGTGCCAGCAGCTTAGAACTAGCGTGGAACACCGGGGAGCTGTTTTTT.

There are many counts of this clonotype. For the CDR3, the DNA is TGTGCCAGCCATCGGGCCGTGGGGGAGCTGTTTTTT. Its translation: CASHRAVGELFF. The gene calls are TRBV3-1 and TRBJ2-2, with D unresolved. V was trimmed by 8 bases and J by 8 bases, leaving 12 bases between them. Germline CDR1 and CDR2: LGHDT and YNNKEL (reference sequence). The CDR3 runs 12 residues.

This clonotype came up many times. The V call is TRBV29-1, the J call TRBJ2-7; 7 positions agree with TRBD1. With V trimmed by 5 bases and J by 6 bases, 13 bases remained unmatched. The length of the CDR3 is 14 residues. Germline V gene sequence: CDR1 SQVTM, CDR2 ANQGSEA. The CDR3 DNA reads TGCAGCGTTTCCTTTCAGACAGGGACGTCCGAGCAGTACTTC. Translating gives CSVSFQTGTSEQYF.

The J gene is TRBJ1-5, the V gene TRBV30; D call uncertain. Germline loops: CDR1 GTSNPN, CDR2 SVGIG (reference sequence). V lost 2 bases and J lost 6, with 11 bases in between. This CDR3 is 13 amino acids long. The CDR3 coding sequence is TGTGCCTGGAGTTTGGAGGGAGGTCAGCCCCAGCATTTT. Amino acid sequence: CAWSLEGGQPQHF.

V gene TRBV7-8 combines with J gene TRBJ2-7, with 8 bases lining up with TRBD2. The germline V gene has CDR1 SGHVS and CDR2 FQNEAQ. J lost 2 bases, V lost 4 bases, and 10 bases had no gene match. The CDR3 is made up of 16 amino acids. In nucleotides, the CDR3 is TGTGCCAGCAGCTCGCCGGGGGGGTTGAGGACCTACGAGCAGTACTTC. Protein product: CASSSPGGLRTYEQYF.

Of note for this clonotype: A much larger clone differs by one base, so this may be a read error. The chain uses TRBV6-2 or TRBV6-3 and TRBJ2-7; TRBD2 agrees at 8 bases. Judging by the DNA end, TRBJ2-1 fits better; the J call may be wrong. The CDR3 runs to 18 residues. Germline V gives CDR1 MNHEY, CDR2 SVGEGT. The CDR3 here is CASSLRQLEREFPYEQFF. CDR3 coding DNA: TGTGCCAGCAGCTTACGGCAACTGGAGCGGGAGTTTCCCTACGAGCAGTTCTTC.

This clonotype occurred many times. The V and J genes are TRBV18 and TRBJ1-1; D is unresolved. V shed 5 bases and J shed 1 base, with 11 bases lying between them. There are 14 residues in the CDR3. Germline CDR1 KGHSH, CDR2 LQKENI. As DNA, the CDR3 is TGTGCCAGCTCATCCGGACTGAAGAACACTGAAGCTTTCTTT. Protein: CASSSGLKNTEAFF.

Concerning this clonotype: This clone may be a read error of a much larger clone one base away. The chain recombines TRBV11-2 with TRBJ1-2, with unresolved D. The CDR3 is 14 amino acids. From germline, CDR1 is SGHAT and CDR2 FQNNGV. With 4 bases removed from V and 5 bases from J, the gap between germline ends came to 14 bases. The CDR3 loop reads CASSSPAGFYGYTF. The CDR3, as DNA: TGTGCCAGCAGCTCCCCGGCAGGCTTTTATGGCTACACCTTC. Full variable domain (remainder filled in from reference TRBV11-2 and TRBJ1-2): EAGVAQSPRYKIIEKRQSVAFWCNPISGHATLYWYQQILGQGPKLLIQFQNNGVVDDSQLPKDRFSAERLKGVDSTLKIQPAKLEDSAVYLCASSSPAGFYGYTFGSGTRLTVV.

Notes on this clonotype: A single base separates this from a much larger clone, so it may be a read error. This sequence joins TRBV3-1 and TRBJ2-1; no reliable D call. CDR1 and CDR2 from the germline V gene are LGHDT and YNNKEL (reference sequence). Deletions cut 2 bases from V and 10 bases from J, with 15 bases between. The CDR3 spans 14 residues. Here the CDR3 DNA reads TGTGCCAGCAGCCAATTCTCACGGGTTGGCGAGCAGTTCTTC. It yields the protein CASSQFSRVGEQFF.

This clonotype was found many times. This chain links TRBV27 with TRBJ1-1; possibly TRBD1 for D (5 bases). V lost 2 bases, J lost 1 base, and 8 bases lay in between. CDR1 is MNHEY, CDR2 SMNVEV, per germline (reference sequence). CDR3 length: 14 residues. CDR3 sequence (DNA): TGTGCCAGCAGTTTAGTAGACAGGAACACTGAAGCTTTCTTT. Its translation is CASSLVDRNTEAFF.

This clonotype appeared a few times. This chain links TRBV20-1 with TRBJ2-1; D not certain. The CDR3 is 15 amino acids. Trimming pared 1 base from V and 12 bases from J, leaving 22 bases between. Germline-derived CDR1 and CDR2 are DFQATT and SNEGSKA (reference sequence). CDR3 coding DNA: TGCAGTGCTAGAGGGCGTGCAGGAGCTAGGTTTGGGCAGTTCTTC. Translating gives CSARGRAGARFGQFF.

This clonotype was counted ten times or more. V gene TRBV7-3 combines with J gene TRBJ1-1, with 7 nucleotides matching TRBD1. This CDR3 has 14 amino acids. The germline V gene encodes CDR1 SGHTA and CDR2 FQGTGA. J gave up 4 bases and V 2 bases, and 4 bases lay outside the gene matches. The CDR3 protein is CASSLEGASTEAFF. The CDR3 bases are TGTGCCAGCAGCTTAGAGGGGGCGAGCACTGAAGCTTTCTTT.